This is a list of T cell receptor beta chains from one sample in a study of blood T cell repertoires in COVID-19. Sequencing used immunoSEQ multiplex PCR; TCRdb keeps in-frame clones, though not all of them. The sample has just under 60,000 clones, around 79% seen once. The specimen was peripheral blood. The receptors derive from a human donor in a cohort sampled during active COVID-19. The CDR3 runs from the conserved cysteine through the conserved F or W. Fields, in order: D gene, V gene, J gene, clone size, CDR3 length, CDR3 DNA, CDR3 protein. D genes are given only for firm matches. Clone size is given for some rows only: seen once, a few or many times, or a class if the clone is expanded.

NA	TRBV4-3	TRBJ2-2	NA	14	TGCGCCAGCAGCCCCGGTGCGAACACCGGGGAGCTGTTTTTT	CASSPGANTGELFF
TRBD1	TRBV4-3	TRBJ2-7	NA	16	TGCGCCAGCAGCCAAGAGCCGACAGGGGCCCGATCGAAGCAGTACTTC	CASSQEPTGARSKQYF
TRBD1	TRBV7-2	TRBJ2-2	NA	14	TGTGCCAGCAACTATGACGGGACAGCCGGGGAGCTGTTTTTT	CASNYDGTAGELFF
NA	TRBV30	TRBJ1-5	few	14	TGTGCCTGGAGTGTGAGTTCAGGGGATCAGCCCCAGCATTTT	CAWSVSSGDQPQHF
TRBD2	TRBV19	TRBJ2-5	once	15	TGTGCCAGTAGTGTCCTAGCGGGAAGTGAAGAGACCCAGTACTTC	CASSVLAGSEETQYF
NA	TRBV7-2	TRBJ2-3	NA	15	TGTGCCAGCAGCTTAACTTCGGTCGGGACAGATACGCAGTATTTT	CASSLTSVGTDTQYF
NA	TRBV3-1/TRBV3-2	TRBJ2-4	NA	17	TGTGCCAGCAGCATTCCTGGCCACGGGGAAGCCAAAAACATTCAGTACTTC	CASSIPGHGEAKNIQYF
TRBD1	TRBV5-1	TRBJ2-7	NA	15	TGCGCCAGCAGCGCCCGGGGACAGTCGTCCTACGAGCAGTACTTC	CASSARGQSSYEQYF
NA	TRBV6-6	TRBJ2-2	NA	12	TGTGCCAGCAACGGGAACACCGGGGAGCTGTTTTTT	CASNGNTGELFF
NA	TRBV30	TRBJ1-6	NA	13	TGTGCCTGGAGTGTACAGCCAGGTTCGTCCCTCCACTTT	CAWSVQPGSSLHF
NA	TRBV28	TRBJ1-5	many	16	TGTGCCAGCAGTTTCTCAGCGTACTATAGCAATCAGCCCCAGCATTTT	CASSFSAYYSNQPQHF
TRBD1	TRBV7-9	TRBJ2-1	few	17	TGTGCCAGCAGCTACGGACAGGGAATTTCGCCATACAATGAGCAGTTCTTC	CASSYGQGISPYNEQFF
TRBD2	TRBV12-3/TRBV12-4	TRBJ2-5	once	13	TGTGCCAGCAGCCCGGGGAGGGCTGGGACCCAGTACTTC	CASSPGRAGTQYF
NA	TRBV4-2	TRBJ2-7	few	15	TGTGCCAGCAGCCAAGGGGCCTCTCCTTCAGACGAGCAGTACTTC	CASSQGASPSDEQYF
NA	TRBV18	TRBJ1-1	NA	18	TGTGCCAGCTCACCAACGGCCCCAGGGTTTGACTTCAACACTGAAGCTTTCTTT	CASSPTAPGFDFNTEAFF
NA	TRBV27	TRBJ2-3	NA	15	TGTGCCAGCAGTGGCGGCTGGTCCCCCGTAGATACGCAGTATTTT	CASSGGWSPVDTQYF
NA	TRBV28	TRBJ2-7	few	13	TGTGCCACTTCCAGGGTTGAGGCCTACGAGCAGTACTTC	CATSRVEAYEQYF
TRBD2	TRBV6-2/TRBV6-3	TRBJ2-4	NA	15	TGTGCCAGCAGTTACTCCGGACTAGCGGGGAGCATTCAGTACTTC	CASSYSGLAGSIQYF
NA	TRBV25-1	TRBJ2-5	NA	15	TGTGCCAGCGGACGGGGAATTCAGGGGTATGAGACCCAGTACTTC	CASGRGIQGYETQYF
NA	TRBV27	TRBJ1-3	NA	16	TGTGCCAGCAGTTTTTCGGGTCCAAACTCTGGAAACACCATATATTTT	CASSFSGPNSGNTIYF
TRBD2	TRBV6-2/TRBV6-3	TRBJ2-3	few	16	TGTGCCAGCAGCCCCGTAGCGGGAGACGGGACAGATACGCAGTATTTT	CASSPVAGDGTDTQYF
TRBD2	TRBV6-2/TRBV6-3	TRBJ2-7	few	15	TGTGCCAGCAGTTACGATACTAGCGGGAGCTACGAGCAGTACTTC	CASSYDTSGSYEQYF
NA	TRBV11-2	TRBJ2-7	NA	14	TGTGCCAGCAGCTTAGATCCCGCCGGGTACGAGCAGTACTTC	CASSLDPAGYEQYF
NA	TRBV10-1	TRBJ1-1	NA	15	TGCGCCAGCAGTGAAAGTAAACAGGGAGGGCGTGAAGCTTTCTTT	CASSESKQGGREAFF
NA	TRBV7-2	TRBJ2-6	few	13	TGTGCCAGCAGCTCTTTCTCGGCCAACGTCCTGACTTTC	CASSSFSANVLTF
TRBD2	TRBV6-2/TRBV6-3	TRBJ2-5	NA	16	TGTGCCAGCAGCCATCCGGGACTAGCGGAAGGGGGGGCCCAGTACTTC	CASSHPGLAEGGAQYF
TRBD1	TRBV28	TRBJ1-2	NA	15	TGTGCCAGCAGTGCCGGGACAGGGAGAGTCTATGGCTACACCTTC	CASSAGTGRVYGYTF
TRBD1	TRBV19	TRBJ2-2	NA	15	TGTGCCAGTAAGATGACAGGGGGAAGCACCGGGGAGCTGTTTTTT	CASKMTGGSTGELFF
NA	TRBV27	TRBJ2-6	few	18	TGTGCCAGCAGTTTATTCGCAGGGCCCTTTTCTGGGGCCAACGTCCTGACTTTC	CASSLFAGPFSGANVLTF
NA	TRBV29-1	TRBJ1-3	once	14	TGCAGCGTTGAAGGGGGGCCGGTAGGAAACACCATATATTTT	CSVEGGPVGNTIYF
NA	TRBV27	TRBJ1-2	NA	13	TGTGCCAGCAGTCCGCCAGGGGCCTATGGCTACACCTTC	CASSPPGAYGYTF
NA	TRBV5-8	TRBJ1-3	once	17	TGTGCCAGCAGCTCGCCCTCCAGGGTGAGCTCTGGAAACACCATATATTTT	CASSSPSRVSSGNTIYF
NA	TRBV3-1/TRBV3-2	TRBJ2-7	NA	12	TGTGCCAGCAGCCGGCAGGCCCAAGAGCAGTACTTC	CASSRQAQEQYF
NA	TRBV5-4	TRBJ1-2	NA	14	TGTGCCAGCAGCCTGGGGAGGGAGAACTATGGCTACACCTTC	CASSLGRENYGYTF
NA	TRBV15	TRBJ2-7	NA	14	TGTGCCACCAGCAGAGGACAGGTCTCCTACGAGCAGTACTTC	CATSRGQVSYEQYF
NA	TRBV14	TRBJ1-1	NA	15	TGTGCCAGCAGCCCACGGGGGGCGCTGGGCACTGAAGCTTTCTTT	CASSPRGALGTEAFF
NA	TRBV12-5	TRBJ1-6	NA	15	TGTGCTAGTGGTTTGGGCCAGGGCTTCAATTCACCCCTCCACTTT	CASGLGQGFNSPLHF
NA	TRBV19	TRBJ1-1	NA	13	TGTGCCAGTAGTATTCGTATTCGGGCTGAAGCTTTCTTT	CASSIRIRAEAFF
NA	TRBV15	TRBJ2-2	NA	13	TGTGCCACCAGCAGAGGAGGCACCGGGGAGCTGTTTTTT	CATSRGGTGELFF
NA	TRBV19	TRBJ2-1	NA	14	TGTGCCAGTAGTCCCACCAGCTCCTACAATGAGCAGTTCTTC	CASSPTSSYNEQFF
TRBD2	TRBV4-1	TRBJ2-1	NA	19	TGCGCCAGCAGCCAAGTATTAGCGGGAGCCACGAGACCTGACAATGAGCAGTTCTTC	CASSQVLAGATRPDNEQFF
TRBD2	TRBV28	TRBJ2-7	NA	14	TGTGCCAGCAGTTTCGGGACTATGGGGTACGAGCAGTACTTC	CASSFGTMGYEQYF
NA	TRBV5-1	TRBJ2-1	NA	16	TGCGCCAGCAGCTTGGGACACGGGAGCTCCTACAATGAGCAGTTCTTC	CASSLGHGSSYNEQFF
NA	TRBV11-2	TRBJ2-3	few	13	TGTGCCAGCAGCGCCCGACAGAAAAGTACGCAGTATTTT	CASSARQKSTQYF
TRBD1	TRBV9	TRBJ2-7	NA	14	TGTGCCAGCAGCGATACAGGGGCCTCCTACGAGCAGTACTTC	CASSDTGASYEQYF
NA	TRBV4-1	TRBJ2-7	NA	16	TGCGCCAGCAGCCAAGCAGCAGGGGAAGGCGCCTACGAGCAGTACTTC	CASSQAAGEGAYEQYF
NA	TRBV30	TRBJ1-4	NA	14	TGTGCCTGGAGTGTACAGATGAATAATGAAAAACTGTTTTTT	CAWSVQMNNEKLFF
TRBD1	TRBV11-3	TRBJ2-7	NA	16	TGTGCCAGCAGCCCCTGCCGGACAGGGCTTTCCTACGAGCAGTACTTC	CASSPCRTGLSYEQYF
TRBD1	TRBV30	TRBJ1-5	NA	16	TGTGCCTGGAGTGTAGGTCGACAGGGGGTTAACAAGCCCCAGCATTTT	CAWSVGRQGVNKPQHF
NA	TRBV6-5	TRBJ1-6	NA	13	TGTGCCAGCCAAGCGGCCTATAATTCACCCCTCCACTTT	CASQAAYNSPLHF
NA	TRBV18	TRBJ2-1	NA	18	TGTGCCAGCTCGCTCACTGGACTGTCAATTAAGTCCTACAATGAGCAGTTCTTC	CASSLTGLSIKSYNEQFF
NA	TRBV5-6	TRBJ2-7	NA	16	TGTGCCAGCAGCTTGGTGGCAGGGAGGGGGTCCTACGAGCAGTACTTC	CASSLVAGRGSYEQYF
NA	TRBV7-2	TRBJ1-3	NA	15	TGTGCCAGCAGCATGACAGCGAGCTCTGGAAACACCATATATTTT	CASSMTASSGNTIYF
NA	TRBV9	TRBJ2-1	once	16	TGTGCCAGCAGCCCCCAGATTGGGAGCTCCTACAATGAGCAGTTCTTC	CASSPQIGSSYNEQFF
TRBD1	TRBV12-3/TRBV12-4	TRBJ1-2	NA	13	TGTGCCAGCAGGCCCGGGACAGGGAATGGCTACACCTTC	CASRPGTGNGYTF
TRBD2	TRBV25-1	TRBJ2-5	NA	15	TGTGCCAGCAGATTGGGACTAGCGGGAGAAGAGACCCAGTACTTC	CASRLGLAGEETQYF
NA	TRBV2	TRBJ2-2	few	13	TGTGCCAGCAGTTCCGACACGGCCAGGGAGCTGTTTTTT	CASSSDTARELFF